This passage covers 25 T cell receptor beta chains from one sample sequenced in a study of metastatic and nonmetastatic thyroid tumors. With MiXCR, TCRdb reprocessed the PCR reads. Among tens of thousands of clones, approximately 12% were seen once, and the ten largest hold approximately 10%. All patients were treatment-naive before thyroid surgery. Input material: blood. The receptors shown here come from a female donor with papillary thyroid cancer or a benign thyroid nodule (not recorded which). Some clones in this sample may be carry-over from other donors' samples.

This chain uses TRBV6-6 with TRBJ2-2; no definite D call. CDR1 and CDR2 (germline): MNHNY, SVGAGI (reference sequence). The CDR3 is 16 residues long. V lost 2 bases, J lost 5 bases, and 15 bases lay in between. CDR3 amino acids: CASSYDLGFGTGELFF. The CDR3, as DNA: TGTGCCAGCAGTTACGACCTGGGATTCGGAACCGGGGAGCTGTTTTTT.

In its sample, this clone was seen a few times. The germline gene is not matched at one end of the junction; a read error may be the cause. The sample contains more than one DNA sequence encoding this CDR3. The rearrangement joins TRBV9 to TRBJ2-3; 11 positions match TRBD1. Per germline, CDR1 SGDLS and CDR2 YYNGEE. This CDR3 has 16 amino acids. The CDR3 coding sequence is TGCGCCAGCAGCCTGGCGGGACAGGGGGGCACAGATACGCAGTATTTT. Encoded protein: CASSLAGQGGTDTQYF.

This clone has at least ten counts. The V call is TRBV6-1, the J call TRBJ1-5, with D hard to call. With 3 bases removed from V and 0 bases from J, the gap between germline ends came to 12 bases. The CDR3 extends over 16 amino acids. The germline V gene encodes CDR1 MNHNS and CDR2 SASEGT. The CDR3 coding sequence is TGTGCCAGCAGTGACGTTCGAACTTATAGCAATCAGCCCCAGCATTTT. The encoded protein is CASSDVRTYSNQPQHF.

This clone was detected many times. J is TRBJ2-1 and V is TRBV20-1, with 7 bases fitting TRBD2. The CDR3 runs to 14 residues. V was clipped by 6 bases and J by 2 bases; unmatched bases: 7. Germline-derived CDR1 and CDR2 are DFQATT and SNEGSKA (reference sequence). As DNA, the CDR3 is TGCAGTGCATTTGGCGGGAGCCCCTACAATGAGCAGTTCTTC. It translates to CSAFGGSPYNEQFF.

This clone was picked up many times. The rearrangement uses TRBV18 and TRBJ1-2; possibly TRBD1 for D (6 bases). Germline CDR1 reads KGHSH; CDR2 reads LQKENI. The CDR3 has 14 amino acids. Trimming removed 3 bases at V and 6 bases at J, with 14 bases between. For the CDR3, the DNA is TGTGCCAGCTCACCCTTTGGGGGGGCGGATGGCTACACCTTC. Translated: CASSPFGGADGYTF. Variable domain in full (rest from reference TRBV18 and TRBJ1-2): NAGVMQNPRHLVRRRGQEARLRCSPMKGHSHVYWYRQLPEEGLKFMVYLQKENIIDESGMPKERFSAEFPKEGPSILRIQQVVRGDSAAYFCASSPFGGADGYTFGSGTRLTVV.

This clone was seen only once. The CDR3 DNA is TGCAGTGCTAGGGAACAGGGGCGAATTTACGAGCAGTACTTC. This codes for CSAREQGRIYEQYF. The V and J genes are TRBV20-1 and TRBJ2-7; 7 nucleotides agree with TRBD1. The V gene's germline CDR1 is DFQATT and CDR2 SNEGSKA (reference sequence). This CDR3 is 14 amino acids long. Trimming removed 3 bases from V and 4 bases from J; junction bases left unmatched: 9.

In its sample, this clone was seen many times. The genes are TRBV12-3 or TRBV12-4 and TRBJ2-3, with D unresolved. The CDR3 is made up of 14 amino acids. Trimming cost V 2 bases and J 0 bases, with 6 bases left between them. CDR3 in DNA: TGTGCCAGCAGTTTAAGTGGAAGCACAGATACGCAGTATTTT. It encodes CASSLSGSTDTQYF.

This clone was detected many times. This chain uses TRBV2 with TRBJ2-7; D might be TRBD1 or TRBD2, each matching 5 bases. This CDR3 contains 13 residues. With 8 bases removed from V and 1 base from J, the gap between germline ends came to 12 bases. CDR1 is SNHLY, CDR2 FYNNEI, per germline. CDR3 in DNA: TGTGCCAGCTTGGGGCTAGCTTCCTACGAGCAGTACTTC. Amino acids: CASLGLASYEQYF.

This clone has a count of ten or more. The chain recombines TRBV9 with TRBJ2-7, with 11 bases aligning to TRBD2. V gave up 3 bases and J gave up 2 bases; unmatched junction bases: 4. CDR3 length: 15 residues. Germline lookup yields CDR1 SGDLS and CDR2 YYNGEE. As DNA, the CDR3 is TGTGCCAGCAGCGCCCGACTAGCGGGAACCTACGAGCAGTACTTC. Translated, it gives CASSARLAGTYEQYF.

This clone was seen more than once but under ten times. A much larger clonotype is one base distant, so this may be a read error. The rearrangement joins TRBV19 to TRBJ2-1, with 12 bases fitting TRBD2. CDR3 length: 15 residues. Germline CDR1 is LNHDA and CDR2 is SQIVND (reference sequence). V shed 6 bases, J shed 9 bases, and the junction held 9 bases outside the gene matches. The CDR3 loop reads CASRTSGRTQGEQFF. The CDR3 coding sequence is TGTGCCAGTAGAACTAGCGGGAGGACCCAGGGTGAGCAGTTCTTC.

This clone was counted at least ten times. The gene calls are TRBV9 and TRBJ2-2; 12 bases are shared with TRBD1. This CDR3 contains 15 residues. The germline V gene has CDR1 SGDLS and CDR2 YYNGEE. Losses at the gene ends were 2 bases for V and 6 bases for J; bases not matched to a gene: 2. CDR3 sequence: CASSVGQGASGELFF. CDR3 sequence (DNA): TGTGCCAGCAGCGTGGGACAGGGGGCTTCCGGGGAGCTGTTTTTT.

This clone has at least ten counts. The rearrangement links TRBV24-1 to TRBJ2-5; 8 bases line up with TRBD1. Germline V gene data show CDR1 as KGHDR and CDR2 as SFDVKD. CDR3 length: 15 residues. Losses at the gene ends were 3 bases for V and 3 bases for J; bases not matched to a gene: 5. CDR3 DNA sequence: TGTGCCACCAGTGATCTAGGACAGGGAAAAGAGACCCAGTACTTC. Protein: CATSDLGQGKETQYF.

This clone has ten or more counts. This sequence joins TRBV20-1 and TRBJ2-5, with 14 bases matching TRBD2. The germline gives CDR1 DFQATT, CDR2 SNEGSKA (reference sequence). The junction had 4 bases not matched to a gene; V was cut back by 8 bases and J by 5 bases. The CDR3 sequence is 13 residues long. CDR3: CSRRTSGRETQYF. The CDR3 DNA is TGCAGTCGGAGGACTAGCGGGAGGGAGACCCAGTACTTC.

This clone has a count of ten or more. Other DNA sequences of this sample code for an identical CDR3. The genes are TRBV5-1 and TRBJ2-5; 8 bases line up with TRBD2. Germline V gene data show CDR1 as SGHRS and CDR2 as YFSETQ. This CDR3 region has 14 residues. V lost 0 bases and J lost 5; bases outside the gene matches: 3. As DNA, the CDR3 is TGCGCCAGCAGCTTGGGGGCTAGCGGGGAGACCCAGTACTTC. It yields the protein CASSLGASGETQYF.

A few counts support this clone. CDR3 residues: CASSYLTRTDTQYF. The CDR3 DNA reads TGTGCCAGCAGTTACCTGACGAGGACAGATACGCAGTATTTT. The rearrangement uses TRBV6-2 or TRBV6-3 and TRBJ2-3, with D hard to call. The CDR3 contains 14 residues. CDR1 MNHEY and CDR2 SVGEGT come from the germline V gene. The germline V and J ends were trimmed by 2 bases and 3 bases, with 9 bases remaining between them.

This clone was observed a handful of times. This may stem from a read error, because a much larger clone lies one nucleotide away. The chain links TRBV5-6 to TRBJ2-2; 9 bases align to TRBD1. The CDR3 sequence is 14 residues long. Germline CDR1 SGHDT, CDR2 YYEEEE. The chain's CDR3 is CAGSSIQGAWELFF. The CDR3 DNA is TGTGCCGGCAGCTCTATACAGGGGGCTTGGGAGCTGTTTTTT.

This clone has ten or more counts. This chain links TRBV6-2 or TRBV6-3 with TRBJ1-4; maybe TRBD1 (5 bases). The CDR3 extends over 14 amino acids. Germline CDR1 MNHEY, CDR2 SVGEGT. Deletions cut 6 bases from V and 3 bases from J, with 11 bases between. CDR3 bases: TGTGCCAGCAGACCGGGGGGATCTAATGAAAAACTGTTTTTT. Protein product: CASRPGGSNEKLFF.

This clone was found many times. Written as DNA, the CDR3 is TGTGCCAGCAGCCAATCGACCCAGGGACGGGACTACGAGCAGTACTTC. Its protein product is CASSQSTQGRDYEQYF. The chain combines TRBV16 with TRBJ2-7; D assignment may be TRBD1 or TRBD2 (5 bases each). Germline CDR1 KGHSY, CDR2 FQNENV. With 0 bases removed from V and 3 bases from J, the gap between germline ends came to 15 bases. The CDR3 spans 16 residues.

This clone has a count of ten or more. A read error is possible here, since a much larger clone lies one base away. The rearrangement links TRBV5-1 to TRBJ2-1, with TRBD2 matching 7 bases. Germline V gene lookup returns CDR1 SGHRS and CDR2 YFSETQ. This CDR3 region has 15 residues. The CDR3 coding sequence is TGCGCCAGCAGCTTTGGACTAGACGGCTACAATGGGCAGTTCTTC. Amino acids: CASSFGLDGYNGQFF.

This chain uses TRBV6-1 with TRBJ2-7; possible D gene TRBD1, 6 bases. The V gene lost 7 bases and the J gene lost 1 base, with 14 bases spanning the gap. Germline values: CDR1 MNHNS, CDR2 SASEGT. This CDR3 has 14 amino acids. CDR3 sequence (DNA): TGTGCCAGCATCTCCCCGACAGGTTCCTACGAGCAGTACTTC. It codes for CASISPTGSYEQYF.

This clone was detected ten times or more. The genes are TRBV9 and TRBJ2-5; the D is unclear. The CDR3 consists of 15 residues. The V gene lost 4 bases and the J gene lost 4 bases, with 17 bases spanning the gap. In germline, CDR1 is SGDLS, CDR2 YYNGEE. DNA for the CDR3: TGTGCCAGCAGCCCCCAACTGGTGGCTGGAGAGACCCAGTACTTC. Protein sequence: CASSPQLVAGETQYF.

This clone was counted a single time. One end of the junction fails to match germline, which may point to a read error. The V call is TRBV19, the J call TRBJ2-7, with 8 bases that match TRBD1. The V gene's germline CDR1 is LNHDA and CDR2 SQIVND (reference sequence). The CDR3 has 16 residues. CDR3 nucleotide sequence: TGTGCCAGTAGTATAACCGGGACAGGCCTGAACTACGAGAAGTACTTC. Protein product: CASSITGTGLNYEKYF.

This clone was seen many times. The CDR3 DNA reads as TGCAGCGTTGCCCGGGGGGCGAGGGAGACCCAGTACTTC. Encoded protein: CSVARGARETQYF. The chain employs TRBV29-1 and TRBJ2-5; TRBD2 might be the D (7 bases). Germline CDR1 reads SQVTM; CDR2 reads ANQGSEA. Trimming took 4 bases from V and 5 from J, leaving 14 bases between them. CDR3 length equals 13 residues.

This clone was observed a handful of times. The J gene is TRBJ2-7, the V gene TRBV28, with D tentatively TRBD1 (6 bases). CDR1 is MDHEN and CDR2 is SYDVKM in the germline V gene. This CDR3 is built from 15 residues. CDR3 DNA: TGTTCTAGCAGTCTTGTGGCGGACAGTGCCTACGAGCAGTACTTC. Translated, it gives CSSSLVADSAYEQYF.

This clone has a count of ten or more. The chain employs TRBV27 and TRBJ2-3; 8 bases align to TRBD1. CDR3 length: 17 residues. Germline CDR1 reads MNHEY; CDR2 reads SMNVEV (reference sequence). The junction had 19 bases not matched to a gene; V was cut back by 8 bases and J by 6 bases. The CDR3 here is CASRKTGTGTFGDTQYF. The CDR3 nucleotides are TGTGCCAGCCGTAAGACCGGGACAGGAACCTTCGGGGATACGCAGTATTTT.